A selection of T cell receptor beta chains follows, all from one sample in a study of T cells in Graves' hyperthyroidism and ophthalmopathy. One entry per CDR3 protein results from TCRdb running MiXCR on the multiplex PCR reads. Among 530,000 or so distinct CDR3 sequences listed, roughly 17% were seen once. Specimen: blood. The receptors originated from a woman aged 18-29 years with Graves' ophthalmopathy. The CDR3 runs from the conserved cysteine through the conserved F or W. D genes are given only for firm matches. Part of the rows lack a size; the others show once, few, many or a class for expanded clones.

abundance	v_gene	d_gene	j_gene	CDR3nt	CDR3aa
.	TRBV9	.	TRBJ1-2	TGTGCCAGCAGCGTAGGGGGCGGGGGGGGCTACACCTTC	CASSVGGGGGYTF
once	TRBV28	TRBD2	TRBJ2-5	TGTGCCACCGAAGGACTAGCGGGGGGGCCTATGCAAGAGACCCAGTACTTC	CATEGLAGGPMQETQYF
.	TRBV18	.	TRBJ1-3	TGTGCCAGCTCACCACGGATGTGGGTCCAACCGGACACCATATATTTT	CASSPRMWVQPDTIYF
.	TRBV6-1	.	TRBJ2-1	TGTGCCAGCAGCCTGGGCCTAAACCCCAACAATGAGCAGTTCTTC	CASSLGLNPNNEQFF
.	TRBV27	TRBD2	TRBJ2-2	TGTGCCAGCACCCTCCAAGCGGGAGAAAAAGCCGGGGAGCTGTTTTTT	CASTLQAGEKAGELFF
few	TRBV29-1	.	TRBJ1-2	TGCAGCGTTGAAGGGACGGACTATGGCTACACCTTC	CSVEGTDYGYTF
many	TRBV6-1	TRBD2	TRBJ2-1	TGTGCCAGCAGCCAGACTAGCGGGTCGTACAATGAGCAGTTCTTC	CASSQTSGSYNEQFF
many	TRBV28	.	TRBJ1-1	TGTGCCAGCATTCGGCTTGGGGGGAACACTGAAGCTTTCTTT	CASIRLGGNTEAFF
many	TRBV18	TRBD2	TRBJ2-3	TGTGCCAGCTCACCAGAAGCGGGGTCTAGGGCGCAGTATTTT	CASSPEAGSRAQYF
.	TRBV2	.	TRBJ2-2	TGTGCCAGCAGTGAAGCCCAGTCCGGGGAGCTGTTTTTT	CASSEAQSGELFF
few	TRBV6-2/TRBV6-3	.	TRBJ1-1	TGTGCCAGCACCAACACCCCGATGGGCACTGAAGCTTTCTTT	CASTNTPMGTEAFF
many	TRBV7-9	TRBD2	TRBJ2-7	TGTGCCAGCAGCGCCCCGTCAGGGCCTAGCGGGAGGCCTGAGCAGTACTTC	CASSAPSGPSGRPEQYF
.	TRBV19	.	TRBJ2-2	TGTGCCAGTAGTTCGGAGTTCTCCGGGGAGCTGTTTTTT	CASSSEFSGELFF
.	TRBV14	.	TRBJ1-2	TGTGCCAGCAGCCAAGACGCACAAGGGATCTATGGCTACACCTTC	CASSQDAQGIYGYTF
many	TRBV5-1	TRBD1	TRBJ2-3	TGCGCCAGCAGCTCCCGAACCTCTCGACAGGGGGATACGCAGTATTTT	CASSSRTSRQGDTQYF
many	TRBV5-1	TRBD1	TRBJ2-7	TGCGCCAGCAGCGGGACAGGGACTCGGGACGAGCAGTACTTC	CASSGTGTRDEQYF
.	TRBV7-3	TRBD2	TRBJ2-3	TGTGCCAGCAGCCCCCTCGGGGGTGGACTAGCGGGAGGTGCCAAGGCAGATACGCAGTATTTT	CASSPLGGGLAGGAKADTQYF
many	TRBV7-2	TRBD2	TRBJ2-5	TGTGCCAGCAGCCGATTAGGACTAGCGGTACAAGAGACCCAGTACTTC	CASSRLGLAVQETQYF
many	TRBV12-3/TRBV12-4	.	TRBJ2-1	TGTGCCAGCAGTTTGGGGGGGGCAGACTACAATGAGCAGTTCTTC	CASSLGGADYNEQFF
few	TRBV20-1	.	TRBJ1-1	TGCAGTGCTGCGACTTATTTGAACACTGAAGCTTTCTTT	CSAATYLNTEAFF
few	TRBV5-1	TRBD2	TRBJ2-7	TGCGCCAGCAGCTGGGGCTCTAGCGGGGGGTCCTACGAGCAGTACTTC	CASSWGSSGGSYEQYF
few	TRBV5-1	.	TRBJ2-7	TGCGCCAGCAGCTTGGTGCCGCGGCAGCAGTACTTC	CASSLVPRQQYF
.	TRBV28	.	TRBJ2-1	TGTGCCAGCAGCGAATCCGGGGAGCAGTTCTTC	CASSESGEQFF
few	TRBV3-1	.	TRBJ2-5	TGTGCCAGCAGCCAATGGGGGGCTTTTCAAGAGACCCAGTACTTC	CASSQWGAFQETQYF
.	TRBV30	.	TRBJ1-5	TGTGCCTGGAGGAAGGGGTATAATCAGCCCCAGCATTTT	CAWRKGYNQPQHF
many	TRBV20-1	.	TRBJ2-5	TGCAGTGCTAGAGCGGGAGAGACCCAGTACTTC	CSARAGETQYF
few	TRBV5-5	TRBD2	TRBJ2-1	TGTGCCAGCAGTCGGGGTGTCGTAGCGGGAGACGGCAATGAGCAGTTCTTC	CASSRGVVAGDGNEQFF
many	TRBV5-6	.	TRBJ2-1	TGTGCCAGCAGCTTGGAGGGGTGGCGGTTGAATGAGCAGTTCTTC	CASSLEGWRLNEQFF
many	TRBV10-3	.	TRBJ1-2	TGTGCCATCAGTGAGGACGGCCGGGGTGGCTACACCTTC	CAISEDGRGGYTF